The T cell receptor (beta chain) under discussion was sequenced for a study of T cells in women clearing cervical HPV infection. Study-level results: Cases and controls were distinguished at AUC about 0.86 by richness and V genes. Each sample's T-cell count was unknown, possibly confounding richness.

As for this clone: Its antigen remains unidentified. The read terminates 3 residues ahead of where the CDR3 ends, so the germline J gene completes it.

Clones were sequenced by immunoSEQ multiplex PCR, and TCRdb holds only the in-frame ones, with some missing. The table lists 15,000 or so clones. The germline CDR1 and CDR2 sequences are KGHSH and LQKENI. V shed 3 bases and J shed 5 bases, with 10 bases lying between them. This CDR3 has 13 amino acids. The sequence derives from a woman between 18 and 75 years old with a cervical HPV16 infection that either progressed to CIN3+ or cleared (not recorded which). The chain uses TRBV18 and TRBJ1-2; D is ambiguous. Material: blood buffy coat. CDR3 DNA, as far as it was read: TGTGCCAGCTCACCCGGTCCTGAGTATGGC. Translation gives CASSPGPEYG. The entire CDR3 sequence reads CASSPGPEYGYTF.